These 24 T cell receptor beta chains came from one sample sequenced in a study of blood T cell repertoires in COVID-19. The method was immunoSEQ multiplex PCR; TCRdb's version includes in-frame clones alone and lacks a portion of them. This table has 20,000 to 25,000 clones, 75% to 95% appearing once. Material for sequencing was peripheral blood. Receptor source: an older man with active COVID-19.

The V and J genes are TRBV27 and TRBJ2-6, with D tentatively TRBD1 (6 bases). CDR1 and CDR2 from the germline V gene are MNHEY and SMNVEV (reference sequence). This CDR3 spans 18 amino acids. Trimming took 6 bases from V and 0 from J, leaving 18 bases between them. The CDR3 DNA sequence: TGTGCCAGCAGCTCGCCCGGGACAATGTACTCTGGGGCCAACGTCCTGACTTTC. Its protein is CASSSPGTMYSGANVLTF.

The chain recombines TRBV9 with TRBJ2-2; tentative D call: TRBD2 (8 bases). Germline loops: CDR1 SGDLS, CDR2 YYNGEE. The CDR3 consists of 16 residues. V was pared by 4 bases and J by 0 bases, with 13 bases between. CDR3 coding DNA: TGTGCCAGCAGCCCAGGGGGACTAGCGAACACCGGGGAGCTGTTTTTT. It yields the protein CASSPGGLANTGELFF.

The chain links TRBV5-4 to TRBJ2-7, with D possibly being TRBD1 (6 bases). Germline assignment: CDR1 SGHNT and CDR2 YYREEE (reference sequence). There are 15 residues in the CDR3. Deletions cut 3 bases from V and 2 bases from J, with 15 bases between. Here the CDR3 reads CASSSRGGQTYEQYF. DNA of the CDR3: TGTGCCAGCAGCTCTCGAGGGGGACAAACCTACGAGCAGTACTTC.

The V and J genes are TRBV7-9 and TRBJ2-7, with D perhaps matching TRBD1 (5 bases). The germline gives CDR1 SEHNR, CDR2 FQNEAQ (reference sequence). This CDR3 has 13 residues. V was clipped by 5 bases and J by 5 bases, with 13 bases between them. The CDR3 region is CASSDSGVHEQYF. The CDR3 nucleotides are TGTGCCAGCAGCGACAGTGGGGTCCACGAGCAGTACTTC.

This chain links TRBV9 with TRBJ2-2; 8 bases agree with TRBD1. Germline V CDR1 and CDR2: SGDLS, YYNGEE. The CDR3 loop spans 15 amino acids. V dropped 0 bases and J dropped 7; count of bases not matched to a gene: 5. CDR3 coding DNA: TGTGCCAGCAGCGTAGTACCAGGGGGCGGCGGGGAGCTGTTTTTT. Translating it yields CASSVVPGGGGELFF.

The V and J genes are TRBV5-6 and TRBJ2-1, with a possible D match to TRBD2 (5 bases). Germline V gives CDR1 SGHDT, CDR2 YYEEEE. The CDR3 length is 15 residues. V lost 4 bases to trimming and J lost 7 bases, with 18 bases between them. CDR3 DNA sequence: TGTGCCAGCAGCCCGCCGCTGGGGAGAAAGAATGAGCAGTTCTTC. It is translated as CASSPPLGRKNEQFF.

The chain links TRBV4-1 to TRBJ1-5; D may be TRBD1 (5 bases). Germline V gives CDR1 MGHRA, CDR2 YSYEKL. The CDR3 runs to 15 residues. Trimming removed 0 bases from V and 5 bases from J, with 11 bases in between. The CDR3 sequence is CASSQEGQDDQPQHF. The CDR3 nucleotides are TGCGCCAGCAGCCAAGAGGGGCAGGATGATCAGCCCCAGCATTTT.

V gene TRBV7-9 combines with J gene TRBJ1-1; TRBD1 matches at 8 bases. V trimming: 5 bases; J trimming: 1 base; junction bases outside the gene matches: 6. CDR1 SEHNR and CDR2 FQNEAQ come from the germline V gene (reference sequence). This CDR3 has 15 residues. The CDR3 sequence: CASSPWTGRNTEAFF. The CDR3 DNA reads TGTGCCAGCAGCCCCTGGACAGGGCGGAACACTGAAGCTTTCTTT.

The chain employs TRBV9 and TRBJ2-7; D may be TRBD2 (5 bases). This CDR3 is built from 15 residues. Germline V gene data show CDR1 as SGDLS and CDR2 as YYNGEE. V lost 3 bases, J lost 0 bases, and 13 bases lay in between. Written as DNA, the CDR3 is TGTGCCAGCAGCGCCAGGAGCGGATACTCCTACGAGCAGTACTTC. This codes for CASSARSGYSYEQYF.

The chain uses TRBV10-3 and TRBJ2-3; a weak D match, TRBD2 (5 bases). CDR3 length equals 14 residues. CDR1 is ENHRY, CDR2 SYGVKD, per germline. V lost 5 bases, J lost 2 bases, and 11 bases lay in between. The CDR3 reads CAISKSGLTDTQYF. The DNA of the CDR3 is TGTGCCATCAGTAAAAGCGGACTCACAGATACGCAGTATTTT.

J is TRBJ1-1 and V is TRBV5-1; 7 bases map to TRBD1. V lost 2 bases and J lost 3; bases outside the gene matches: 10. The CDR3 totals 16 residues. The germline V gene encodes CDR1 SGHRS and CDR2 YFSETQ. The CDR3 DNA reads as TGCGCCAGCAGCTTCCGGGACGCCAGGGGGGACACTGAAGCTTTCTTT. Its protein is CASSFRDARGDTEAFF.

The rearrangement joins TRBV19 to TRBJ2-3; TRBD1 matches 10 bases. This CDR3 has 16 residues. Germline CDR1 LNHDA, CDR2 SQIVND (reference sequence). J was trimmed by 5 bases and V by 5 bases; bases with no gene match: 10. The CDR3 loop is CASSPGTGEGRDTQYF. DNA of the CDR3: TGTGCCAGTAGTCCAGGGACAGGGGAGGGAAGAGATACGCAGTATTTT.

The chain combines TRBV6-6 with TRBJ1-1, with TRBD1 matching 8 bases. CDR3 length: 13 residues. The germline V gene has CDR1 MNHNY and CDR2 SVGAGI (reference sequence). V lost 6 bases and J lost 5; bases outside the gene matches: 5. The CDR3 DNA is TGTGCCAGCAGGCAGGGGGCCGGTACTGAAGCTTTCTTT. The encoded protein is CASRQGAGTEAFF.

The DNA for the CDR3 is TGCGCCAGCAGCCAAGATCGTGGTGAGCCGCGGGACACCTTC. This sequence encodes CASSQDRGEPRDTF. V and J are TRBV4-3 and TRBJ1-2, with D hard to call. The V end lost 0 bases, the J end lost 12 bases, and 17 bases lay between the germline ends. The CDR3 is made up of 14 amino acids. In germline, CDR1 is LGHNA, CDR2 YSLEER.

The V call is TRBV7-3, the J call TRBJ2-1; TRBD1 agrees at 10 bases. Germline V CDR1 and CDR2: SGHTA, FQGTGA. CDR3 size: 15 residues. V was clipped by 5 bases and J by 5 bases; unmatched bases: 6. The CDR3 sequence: CASSKTGGANNEQFF. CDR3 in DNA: TGTGCCAGCAGCAAGACAGGGGGCGCAAACAATGAGCAGTTCTTC.

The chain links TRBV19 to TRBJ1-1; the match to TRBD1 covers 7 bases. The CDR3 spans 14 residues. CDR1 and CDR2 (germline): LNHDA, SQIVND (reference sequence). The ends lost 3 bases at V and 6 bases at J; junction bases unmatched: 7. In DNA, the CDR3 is TGTGCCAGTAGTATCGGTCAGGGGGTCGCTGAAGCTTTCTTT. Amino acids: CASSIGQGVAEAFF.

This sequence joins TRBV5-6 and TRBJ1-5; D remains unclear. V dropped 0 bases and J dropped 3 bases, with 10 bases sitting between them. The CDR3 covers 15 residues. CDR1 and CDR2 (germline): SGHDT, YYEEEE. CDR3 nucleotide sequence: TGTGCCAGCAGCTTGGGTTCAGGCCCCAATCAGCCCCAGCATTTT. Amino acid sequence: CASSLGSGPNQPQHF.

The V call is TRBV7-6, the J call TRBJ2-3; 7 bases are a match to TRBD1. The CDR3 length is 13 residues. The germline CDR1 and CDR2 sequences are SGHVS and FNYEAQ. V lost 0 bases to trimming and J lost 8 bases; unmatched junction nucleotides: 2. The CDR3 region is CASSLAAGGTQYF. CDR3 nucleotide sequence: TGTGCCAGCAGCTTAGCAGCAGGGGGTACGCAGTATTTT.

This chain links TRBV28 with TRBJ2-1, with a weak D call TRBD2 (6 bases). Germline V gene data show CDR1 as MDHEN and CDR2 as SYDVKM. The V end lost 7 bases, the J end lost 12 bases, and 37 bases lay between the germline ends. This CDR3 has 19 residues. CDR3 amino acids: CASNHWGNGWTAIGGRQFF. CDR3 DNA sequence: TGTGCCAGCAACCATTGGGGGAACGGTTGGACCGCTATCGGGGGAAGGCAGTTCTTC. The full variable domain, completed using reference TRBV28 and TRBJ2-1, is DVKVTQSSRYLVKRTGEKVFLECVQDMDHENMFWYRQDPGLGLRLIYFSYDVKMKEKGDIPEGYSVSREKKERFSLILESASTNQTSMYLCASNHWGNGWTAIGGRQFFGPGTRLTVL.

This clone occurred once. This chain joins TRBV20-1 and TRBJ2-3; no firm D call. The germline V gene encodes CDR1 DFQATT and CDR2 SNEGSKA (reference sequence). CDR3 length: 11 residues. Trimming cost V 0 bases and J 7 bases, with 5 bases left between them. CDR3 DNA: TGCAGTGCTAGAGATCTTAATACGCAGTATTTT. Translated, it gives CSARDLNTQYF.

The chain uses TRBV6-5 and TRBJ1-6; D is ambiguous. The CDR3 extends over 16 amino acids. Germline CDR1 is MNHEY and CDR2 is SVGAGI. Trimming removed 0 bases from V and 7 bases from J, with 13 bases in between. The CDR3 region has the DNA TGTGCCAGCAGTTACTCGGGGAGATCGGCGAATTCACCCCTCCACTTT. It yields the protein CASSYSGRSANSPLHF.

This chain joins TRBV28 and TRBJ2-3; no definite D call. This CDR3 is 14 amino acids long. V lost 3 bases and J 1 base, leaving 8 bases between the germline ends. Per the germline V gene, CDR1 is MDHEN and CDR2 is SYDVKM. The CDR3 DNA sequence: TGTGCCAGCAGTTTCCTGTCTGGCACAGATACGCAGTATTTT. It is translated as CASSFLSGTDTQYF.

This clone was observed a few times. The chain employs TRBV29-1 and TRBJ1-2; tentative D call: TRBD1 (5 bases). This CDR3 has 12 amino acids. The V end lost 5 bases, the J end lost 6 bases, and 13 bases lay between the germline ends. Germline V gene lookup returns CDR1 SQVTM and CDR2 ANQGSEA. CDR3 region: CSVILPGDGYTF. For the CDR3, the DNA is TGCAGCGTTATCCTACCGGGGGATGGCTACACCTTC.

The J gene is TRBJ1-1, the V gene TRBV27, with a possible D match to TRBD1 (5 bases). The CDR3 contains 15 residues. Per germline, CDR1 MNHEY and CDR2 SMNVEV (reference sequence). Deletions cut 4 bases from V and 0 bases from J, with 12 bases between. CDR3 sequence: CASSSRVPMNTEAFF. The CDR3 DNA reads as TGTGCCAGCAGTTCCAGGGTTCCCATGAACACTGAAGCTTTCTTT.